Listed here are 30 T cell receptor beta chains from one sample, sequenced in a study of PD-1 blockade in classical Hodgkin lymphoma. TCRdb's copy holds only in-frame clones and misses some; the assay was immunoSEQ multiplex PCR. The table lists nearly 55,000 clones, over 75% of them singletons. Autologous stem cell transplantation was followed by relapse in every patient, and brentuximab vedotin exposure varied. This material consisted of peripheral blood mononuclear cells (PBMCs), taken at baseline. These receptors were taken from a human donor with classical Hodgkin lymphoma.

The CDR3 reads CASSQDYGAVFDEQYF. The CDR3 DNA follows: TGTGCCAGCAGCCAAGATTACGGGGCGGTATTCGACGAGCAGTACTTC. V usage is TRBV14 and J usage is TRBJ2-7; D possibly matches TRBD1 or TRBD2 (5 bases each). V was cut by 0 bases and J by 5 bases, with 17 bases left in between. The CDR3 runs 16 residues. Germline CDR1 reads SGHDN; CDR2 reads FVKESK.

This chain links TRBV7-9 with TRBJ2-7, with TRBD2 matching over 8 bases. The length of the CDR3 is 15 residues. CDR1 SEHNR and CDR2 FQNEAQ come from the germline V gene (reference sequence). V gave up 5 bases and J gave up 2 bases; unmatched junction bases: 8. The CDR3 DNA follows: TGTGCCAGCAGCACCTCAGCGGGAGCAACCTACGAGCAGTACTTC. This codes for CASSTSAGATYEQYF.

The V and J genes are TRBV14 and TRBJ1-1, with unresolved D. Trimming removed 5 bases at V and 3 bases at J, with 10 bases between. CDR3 size: 13 residues. Germline CDR1 reads SGHDN; CDR2 reads FVKESK. Here the CDR3 DNA reads TGTGCCAGCAGCGCCGGGCTCGACACTGAAGCTTTCTTT. As protein: CASSAGLDTEAFF.

This clone was seen a handful of times. This chain links TRBV29-1 with TRBJ2-5, with 8 nucleotides matching TRBD2. This CDR3 contains 14 residues. V trimming: 6 bases; J trimming: 4 bases; junction bases outside the gene matches: 10. Germline V gene sequence: CDR1 SQVTM, CDR2 ANQGSEA. The CDR3 DNA follows: TGCAGCGTCCGGTATTCCGGGAGGGCAGAGACCCAGTACTTC. As protein: CSVRYSGRAETQYF.

This clone was seen only once. The chain carries TRBV9 and TRBJ1-4, with D uncertain. Germline V gene lookup returns CDR1 SGDLS and CDR2 YYNGEE. The CDR3 is made up of 15 amino acids. Trimming left V 4 bases short and J 6 bases short, with 16 bases between. This chain's CDR3 is CASSRDGTLDEKLFF. The CDR3 nucleotides are TGTGCCAGCAGCCGTGATGGTACCCTTGATGAAAAACTGTTTTTT.

This clone is a singleton in its sample. This chain uses TRBV27 with TRBJ2-1; D is perhaps TRBD1 (5 bases). The CDR3 runs 12 residues. Trimming took off 3 bases at V and 9 bases at J, with 9 bases between the two ends. From germline, CDR1 is MNHEY and CDR2 SMNVEV (reference sequence). This CDR3 reads CASSFQGGEQFF. CDR3 sequence (DNA): TGTGCCAGCAGTTTCCAGGGTGGTGAGCAGTTCTTC.

J is TRBJ1-2 and V is TRBV10-3; 8 positions agree with TRBD1. Looked up from germline, CDR1 is ENHRY and CDR2 is SYGVKD. Trimming took 4 bases from V and 6 from J; bases not matched to a gene: 4. This CDR3 contains 13 residues. DNA of the CDR3: TGTGCCATCAGTGCACAGGGGGTGGATGGCTACACCTTC. It encodes CAISAQGVDGYTF.

This clone has more than one count but fewer than ten. The chain has TRBV30 and TRBJ2-1; D unresolved. This CDR3 is built from 14 residues. Trimming removed 1 base at V and 2 bases at J, with 9 bases between. Germline CDR1 reads GTSNPN; CDR2 reads SVGIG (reference sequence). For the CDR3, the DNA is TGTGCCTGGAGTGGCAAGGGAACCTACAATGAGCAGTTCTTC. Protein: CAWSGKGTYNEQFF.

A few counts support this clone. The rearrangement joins TRBV9 to TRBJ1-1, with D unclear. Trimming stripped 3 bases from V and 1 base from J, with 4 bases between. The CDR3 is 12 residues long. Per germline, CDR1 SGDLS and CDR2 YYNGEE. The CDR3 region has the DNA TGTGCCAGCAGCGCGTGGAACACTGAAGCTTTCTTT. It specifies CASSAWNTEAFF.

The CDR3 coding sequence is TGTGCCATCAGTGTGGACGGACTTAGCTACGAGCAGTACTTC. Translating gives CAISVDGLSYEQYF. The chain carries TRBV10-3 and TRBJ2-7, with D perhaps TRBD2 (5 bases). CDR1 ENHRY and CDR2 SYGVKD come from the germline V gene. The CDR3 is made up of 14 amino acids. Between the trimmed V and J ends, which lost 4 bases and 3 bases, there was a span of 13 bases.

The chain employs TRBV7-9 and TRBJ2-5; D unresolved. Germline loops: CDR1 SEHNR, CDR2 FQNEAQ (reference sequence). The CDR3 consists of 14 residues. V shed 6 bases and J shed 3 bases, with 14 bases lying between them. Here the CDR3 DNA reads TGTGCCAGCAGTCCCGCGTACAGAGAAGAGACCCAGTACTTC. It encodes CASSPAYREETQYF.

The chain recombines TRBV10-3 with TRBJ2-1, with 11 positions matching TRBD2. Germline V gene data show CDR1 as ENHRY and CDR2 as SYGVKD. The trim removed 5 bases at V and 3 bases at J, leaving 6 bases unmatched. The CDR3 contains 16 residues. DNA for the CDR3: TGTGCCATCAGTATCGGGACTAGCGGAAGCTACAATGAGCAGTTCTTC. Translating gives CAISIGTSGSYNEQFF.

The chain combines TRBV25-1 with TRBJ1-6; D call uncertain. CDR1 MGHDK and CDR2 SYGVNS come from the germline V gene. Trimming took off 1 base at V and 9 bases at J, with 4 bases between the two ends. There are 12 residues in the CDR3. This chain's CDR3 is CASSEWVSPLHF. CDR3 coding DNA: TGTGCCAGCAGTGAATGGGTTTCACCCCTCCACTTT.

J is TRBJ2-1 and V is TRBV5-8, with 10 bases identical to TRBD1. The ends lost 4 bases at V and 8 bases at J; junction bases unmatched: 3. CDR1 is SGHTS, CDR2 YDEGEE, per germline. The CDR3 extends over 13 amino acids. The CDR3: CASSAGQGYEQFF. As DNA, the CDR3 is TGTGCCAGCAGCGCGGGACAGGGGTATGAGCAGTTCTTC. Based on the CDR3 plus reference TRBV5-8 and TRBJ2-1, the full variable domain is EAGVTQSPTHLIKTRGQQATLRCSPISGHTSVYWYQQALGLGLQFLLWYDEGEERNRGNFPPRFSGRQFPNYSSELNVNALELEDSALYLCASSAGQGYEQFFGPGTRLTVL.

The rearrangement uses TRBV11-3 and TRBJ2-2, with unresolved D. Trimming took off 5 bases at V and 3 bases at J, with 10 bases between the two ends. Looked up from germline, CDR1 is SGHNT and CDR2 is YENEEA. The CDR3 sequence is 14 residues long. The CDR3 region has the DNA TGTGCCAGCAGCCCCTTTAGGGACACCGGGGAGCTGTTTTTT. Translated, it gives CASSPFRDTGELFF. Supplemented by reference TRBV11-3 and TRBJ2-2, the full variable domain reads EAGVVQSPRYKIIEKKQPVAFWCNPISGHNTLYWYLQNLGQGPELLIRYENEEAVDDSQLPKDRFSAERLKGVDSTLKIQPAELGDSAVYLCASSPFRDTGELFFGEGSRLTVL.

The chain links TRBV27 to TRBJ1-5; D possibly corresponds to TRBD1 (6 bases). V was cut by 5 bases and J by 3 bases, with 14 bases left in between. This CDR3 is 15 amino acids long. CDR1 is MNHEY, CDR2 SMNVEV, per germline (reference sequence). The chain's CDR3 is CASSTHDRLNQPQHF. The CDR3 DNA sequence: TGTGCCAGCAGTACCCACGACAGGCTCAATCAGCCCCAGCATTTT.

The chain employs TRBV18 and TRBJ2-1; TRBD2 matches at 8 bases. The V gene's germline CDR1 is KGHSH and CDR2 LQKENI. After removal of 1 base from V and 3 bases from J, the junction contained 2 bases not matched to a gene. The CDR3 totals 15 residues. The CDR3 bases are TGTGCCAGCTCACCACAGGGACTAGACTACAATGAGCAGTTCTTC. This gives the protein CASSPQGLDYNEQFF.

This chain uses TRBV6-6 with TRBJ1-1, with a tentative D call TRBD1 (5 bases). Germline lookup yields CDR1 MNHNY and CDR2 SVGAGI (reference sequence). The CDR3 runs to 14 residues. V was shortened by 5 bases and J by 2 bases, with 12 bases between the two germline ends. The DNA of the CDR3 is TGTGCCAGCAGTCGACGACAGCCTAACACTGAAGCTTTCTTT. Its protein is CASSRRQPNTEAFF.

The V gene is TRBV11-2, the J gene TRBJ2-2; 7 nucleotides align to TRBD1. J lost 6 bases, V lost 7 bases, and 14 bases had no gene match. There are 16 residues in the CDR3. The V gene's germline CDR1 is SGHAT and CDR2 FQNNGV. CDR3 nucleotide sequence: TGTGCCAGCACCGGGTGGGGGACAGAGCGCTCCGGGGAGCTGTTTTTT. Residues: CASTGWGTERSGELFF.

As DNA, the CDR3 is TGTGCCAGCAGCTTATGGCAGGGAAACTACGAGCAGTACGTC. Its translation: CASSLWQGNYEQYV. J is TRBJ2-7 and V is TRBV11-2; D possibly corresponds to TRBD1 (5 bases). The length of the CDR3 is 14 residues. The V gene lost 2 bases and the J gene lost 3 bases, with 11 bases spanning the gap. Germline-derived CDR1 and CDR2 are SGHAT and FQNNGV.

This chain connects TRBV27 to TRBJ2-7; 11 bases align to TRBD1. The V gene's germline CDR1 is MNHEY and CDR2 SMNVEV (reference sequence). V shed 7 bases and J 5 bases; nucleotides not matched to a gene: 4. The CDR3 has 13 amino acids. CDR3 in DNA: TGTGCCAGCACGGGACAGGGGGTCCACGAGCAGTACTTC. Translated, it gives CASTGQGVHEQYF.

The CDR3 DNA reads TGTGCCAGCAGCGTAGCTGGGGCACCCCGGGGCTACACCTTC. As protein: CASSVAGAPRGYTF. This sequence joins TRBV9 and TRBJ1-2, with D tentatively TRBD1 (5 bases). Germline CDR1 and CDR2: SGDLS and YYNGEE. The CDR3 is made up of 14 amino acids. The ends were cut back, 0 bases at V and 8 bases at J, with 14 bases in the middle.

This chain joins TRBV7-9 and TRBJ2-7; perhaps TRBD1 as D (5 bases). V shed 3 bases and J shed 2 bases, with 11 bases lying between them. The CDR3 is made up of 14 amino acids. CDR1 SEHNR and CDR2 FQNEAQ come from the germline V gene (reference sequence). In DNA form, the CDR3 reads TGTGCCAGCAGCTTCGCAGGGCTAGCCTACGAGCAGTACTTC. Amino acid sequence: CASSFAGLAYEQYF.

V is TRBV4-3 and J is TRBJ2-1; 8 bases agree with TRBD2. CDR3 length equals 18 residues. With 0 bases clipped from V and 0 bases from J, the junction kept 7 bases outside the gene matches. Looked up from germline, CDR1 is LGHNA and CDR2 is YSLEER. CDR3 bases: TGCGCCAGCAGCCAAGATACAACTAGCGGAGCCTCCTACAATGAGCAGTTCTTC. It yields the protein CASSQDTTSGASYNEQFF.

The rearrangement uses TRBV6-5 and TRBJ2-1; the match to TRBD2 covers 7 bases. The CDR3 totals 15 residues. V was pared by 8 bases and J by 6 bases, with 13 bases of the junction left unmatched. Germline CDR1 is MNHEY and CDR2 is SVGAGI. The CDR3 region is CASRREFRFLNEQFF. CDR3 coding DNA: TGTGCCAGCCGGCGGGAGTTCCGATTTCTCAATGAGCAGTTCTTC.

DNA for the CDR3: TGTGCCAGCAGTTACTCGGGGAACACCGGGGAGCTGTTTTTT. Translated: CASSYSGNTGELFF. The chain uses TRBV6-5 and TRBJ2-2; D remains unclear. The CDR3 sequence is 14 residues long. Germline V CDR1 and CDR2: MNHEY, SVGAGI. Trimming stripped 0 bases from V and 1 base from J, with 3 bases between.

The chain links TRBV30 to TRBJ1-1; maybe TRBD1 (5 bases). The germline gives CDR1 GTSNPN, CDR2 SVGIG (reference sequence). Trimming took 0 bases from V and 3 from J, leaving 11 bases between them. CDR3 length: 14 amino acids. This CDR3 reads CAWSVGGWDTEAFF. CDR3 nucleotides: TGTGCCTGGAGTGTTGGGGGGTGGGACACTGAAGCTTTCTTT.

V is TRBV15 and J is TRBJ2-1; 8 positions agree with TRBD2. There are 16 residues in the CDR3. Germline CDR1 and CDR2: LNHNV and YYDKDF (reference sequence). Trimming cost V 0 bases and J 8 bases; bases outside gene matches: 9. For the CDR3, the DNA is TGTGCCACCAGCAGAGAGAGAACGGGAGGGCGATATGAGCAGTTCTTC. This translates into CATSRERTGGRYEQFF.

The rearrangement links TRBV7-2 to TRBJ2-7; 8 bases line up with TRBD1. CDR1 is SGHTA and CDR2 is FQGNSA in the germline V gene. V was clipped by 2 bases and J by 0 bases; unmatched bases: 3. The CDR3 loop spans 15 amino acids. CDR3 nucleotides: TGTGCCAGCAGCTTATGGGACAGGCGCTCCTACGAGCAGTACTTC. This translates into CASSLWDRRSYEQYF. The full variable domain, rest sourced from reference TRBV7-2 and TRBJ2-7, is GAGVSQSPSNKVTEKGKDVELRCDPISGHTALYWYRQSLGQGLEFLIYFQGNSAPDKSGLPSDRFSAERTGGSVSTLTIQRTQQEDSAVYLCASSLWDRRSYEQYFGPGTRLTVT.

This clone was observed a few times. The CDR3 protein is CASSQDRYSGDTDTQYF. CDR3 in DNA: TGCGCCAGCAGCCAAGATCGCTACAGCGGGGACACAGATACGCAGTATTTT. The chain employs TRBV4-3 and TRBJ2-3, with TRBD2 matching 7 bases. The CDR3 has 17 residues. CDR1 and CDR2 (germline): LGHNA, YSLEER. V trimming: 0 bases; J trimming: 2 bases; junction bases outside the gene matches: 8.